Described below is a single T cell receptor beta chain sequence and its context. This sample was included in a study of cytomegalovirus exposure and HLA in healthy donors. The PCR ran on 60 Vbeta and 13 Jbeta primers. The assay was immunoSEQ multiplex PCR, and TCRdb's table has in-frame clones only and misses some. This sample has some 120,000 clones; about 70% occur once, and the top ten carry roughly 0.82%. The CDR3 has 14 amino acids. The V gene's germline CDR1 is GTSNPN and CDR2 SVGIG (reference sequence). The germline V and J ends were trimmed by 4 bases and 1 base, with 13 bases remaining between them.

Sequencing was carried out using PBMCs. The J gene is TRBJ1-1, the V gene TRBV30; D remains ambiguous. The clonotype comes from a woman aged 25 to 39 in good health and CMV-seronegative. The CDR3 bases are TGTGCCTGGACTACGCTCGACACGAACACTGAAGCTTTCTTT. It yields the protein CAWTTLDTNTEAFF.